A selection of T cell receptor beta chains follows, all from one sample in a study of cytomegalovirus exposure and HLA in healthy donors. Sequencing used immunoSEQ multiplex PCR; TCRdb keeps in-frame clones, though not all of them. The sample shows around 78,000 clones, 60% to 70% of them seen only once. Specimen: PBMCs. The receptors stem from a man aged 30 to 39 in good health and CMV-seropositive. Each CDR3 is given with its conserved first and last residue. The D gene is left open where the match is weak. Clone size appears in some rows only: once, few, many, or a class for an expanded clone.

.,TRBV6-1,TRBJ1-2,TRBD1,TGTGCCAGCAACAGGGGGGATGGCTACACCTTC,CASNRGDGYTF
.,TRBV5-6,TRBJ2-5,.,TGTGCCAGCAGCTTGGCGGGCGGCGGGGAGACCCAGTACTTC,CASSLAGGGETQYF
few,TRBV6-1,TRBJ2-7,.,TGTGCCAGCAGTGAATGGGTAGGGGGAGCCTACGAGCAGTACTTC,CASSEWVGGAYEQYF
once,TRBV6-5,TRBJ2-1,TRBD2,TGTGCCAGCAGTTACTCGGCTAGCGGGGGGATCTATGAGCAGTTCTTC,CASSYSASGGIYEQFF
.,TRBV27,TRBJ2-5,TRBD2,TGTGCCAGCAGTTTATCGGGACTAGCGGGAGTGAGGGAGACCCAGTACTTC,CASSLSGLAGVRETQYF
few,TRBV4-2,TRBJ2-1,TRBD2,TGTGCCAGCAGCCAATTCTCGCGGGGGACCTACAATGAGCAGTTCTTC,CASSQFSRGTYNEQFF
.,TRBV15,TRBJ2-7,.,TGTGCCACCAGCAGAGGAAAGGACTTGCAGTACTTC,CATSRGKDLQYF
few,TRBV5-1,TRBJ1-2,.,TGCGCCAGCAGCTTGTCAGGGGACCCAAACTATGGCTACACCTTC,CASSLSGDPNYGYTF
.,TRBV21-1,TRBJ2-5,.,TGTGCCAGCACCGTGTGGGCGGGGGACCAAGAGACCCAGTACTTC,CASTVWAGDQETQYF
.,TRBV27,TRBJ1-3,TRBD1,TGTGCCAGCAGCGCTTGGACAGGGTTTAGGTTAAACACCATATATTTT,CASSAWTGFRLNTIYF
.,TRBV7-9,TRBJ2-2,.,TGTGCCAGCAGCTTAGTGGGAGCCACCGGGGAGCTGTTTTTT,CASSLVGATGELFF
.,TRBV4-2,TRBJ1-1,.,TGTGCCAGCAGCCAGGGACTTTCCGGACATGAAGCTTTCTTT,CASSQGLSGHEAFF
.,TRBV25-1,TRBJ1-4,.,TGTGCCAGCAGTGAATTTGTTCAGGGCTTTGAAAAACTGTTTTTT,CASSEFVQGFEKLFF
.,TRBV11-2,TRBJ2-2,.,TGTGCCAGCAGCCCGGAGACAGGCACCGGGGAGCTGTTTTTT,CASSPETGTGELFF
.,TRBV11-2,TRBJ2-7,.,TGTGCCAGCGGTAGGGGGTATTACGAGCAGTACTTC,CASGRGYYEQYF
.,TRBV5-3,TRBJ2-6,.,TGTGCCAGAAGCACTAAAGTCGACAGGGAGGATCGAAACGGGACTGGGGCCAACGTCCTGACTTTC,CARSTKVDREDRNGTGANVLTF
.,TRBV6-4,TRBJ2-6,.,TGTGCCAGCAGTGCCGGGGAGGGGGTCTCTGGGGCCAACGTCCTGACTTTC,CASSAGEGVSGANVLTF
few,TRBV28,TRBJ2-2,TRBD1,TGTGCCAGCAGTTCCGGGACAGACACCGGGGAGCTGTTTTTT,CASSSGTDTGELFF
few,TRBV6-1,TRBJ1-3,.,TGTGCCAGCAGTGAAGCGCTTGGGGGGGGAGGAAACACCATATATTTT,CASSEALGGGGNTIYF
.,TRBV10-3,TRBJ2-7,TRBD2,TGTGCCATCGAGGCGCGGGAGAGGTACGAGCAGTACTTC,CAIEARERYEQYF
.,TRBV9,TRBJ1-1,.,TGTGCCAGCAGCGCTAGGGGGGGGAACACTGAAGCTTTCTTT,CASSARGGNTEAFF
.,TRBV28,TRBJ2-1,TRBD1,TGTGCCAGCAGTCAACAGGGGGCGCGTGAGCAGTTCTTC,CASSQQGAREQFF
few,TRBV2,TRBJ2-2,TRBD1,TGTGCCAGCACACGACAGGGAGGGGAGCTGTTTTTT,CASTRQGGELFF
once,TRBV7-7,TRBJ1-6,.,TGTGCCAGCAGCCAGCCCTTTGGACGGAAAGAGGGTAATTCACCCCTCCACTTT,CASSQPFGRKEGNSPLHF
.,TRBV19,TRBJ2-5,TRBD1,TGTGCCAGTAGTGCCGACAGGGAAGAGACCCAGTACTTC,CASSADREETQYF
.,TRBV7-9,TRBJ1-1,.,TGTGCCAGCAGCTTAAACTCCGGGGAGACTGAAGCTTTCTTT,CASSLNSGETEAFF
.,TRBV5-5,TRBJ1-2,TRBD1,TGTGCCAGCAGATTGGACAGGAGCTATGGCTACACCTTC,CASRLDRSYGYTF
few,TRBV7-9,TRBJ2-7,.,TGTGCCAGCAGCGCCGCAGGGAACTCCTACGAGCAGTACTTC,CASSAAGNSYEQYF
.,TRBV2,TRBJ2-3,TRBD2,TGTGCCAGCAGTGAAGCGCGGGGGGGGGTTGGCACAGATACGCAGTATTTT,CASSEARGGVGTDTQYF
once,TRBV4-2,TRBJ2-7,TRBD2,TGTGCCAGCAGCCAAGATGTTTCGACTAGCGGGGGATCCTACGAGCAGTACTTC,CASSQDVSTSGGSYEQYF
once,TRBV13,TRBJ2-5,TRBD2,TGTGCCAGCAGCTTAGAAGGACTAGCGGGAGCGTACCAAGAGACCCAGTACTTC,CASSLEGLAGAYQETQYF
few,TRBV10-1,TRBJ2-2,.,TGCGCCAGCAGTCTTGACAGCACCGGGGAGCTGTTTTTT,CASSLDSTGELFF
.,TRBV7-2,TRBJ1-5,TRBD1,TGTGCCAGCAGCACCCGGACAGGGATAGATCAGCCCCAGCATTTT,CASSTRTGIDQPQHF
few,TRBV23-1,TRBJ1-5,.,TGCGCCAGCAGTCAATCTACGGCTTACAGGGACAATCAGCCCCAGCATTTT,CASSQSTAYRDNQPQHF
.,TRBV27,TRBJ2-7,TRBD2,TGTGCCAGCAGTTCCTCTTGGGGACTAGCGGGGGGGGAGCAGTACTTC,CASSSSWGLAGGEQYF
.,TRBV9,TRBJ1-5,.,TGTGCCAGCAGCGTAACGGAGTCAGGCAATCAGCCCCAGCATTTT,CASSVTESGNQPQHF
.,TRBV19,TRBJ1-3,.,TGTGCCAGTAATTGGGGGCAGAGAAACACCATATATTTT,CASNWGQRNTIYF
.,TRBV6-1,TRBJ1-5,.,TGTGCCAGCAGTACAGAGGAGGGGCAGCCCCAGCATTTT,CASSTEEGQPQHF
.,TRBV7-9,TRBJ1-4,.,TGTGCCAGCAGTCCCAGTGCAACTAATGAAAAACTGTTTTTT,CASSPSATNEKLFF
.,TRBV28,TRBJ2-2,.,TGTGCCAGCAGCCGTGCCGGGGAGCTGTTTTTT,CASSRAGELFF
.,TRBV4-3,TRBJ2-2,.,TGCGCCAGCAGCCAAGTTTTACGGTCACCACCCGGGGAGCTGTTTTTT,CASSQVLRSPPGELFF
.,TRBV4-3,TRBJ2-7,TRBD1,TGCGCCAGCAGCCAAGCCGTGGACAGGGGGCCCAAGACGTACGAGCAGTACTTC,CASSQAVDRGPKTYEQYF
.,TRBV28,TRBJ1-1,TRBD1,TGTGCCAGCACTAGACAGGGGGTTGAGACTGAAGCTTTCTTT,CASTRQGVETEAFF
.,TRBV4-1,TRBJ2-1,TRBD2,TGCGCCAGCAGCCACGGGGTAGCGGGGTCTTATGAGCAGTTCTTC,CASSHGVAGSYEQFF
once,TRBV7-2,TRBJ2-1,TRBD2,TGTGCCAGCAGCTTAGGAGGGTGGCGGGCGGGGGGGCACAATGAGCAGTTCTTC,CASSLGGWRAGGHNEQFF